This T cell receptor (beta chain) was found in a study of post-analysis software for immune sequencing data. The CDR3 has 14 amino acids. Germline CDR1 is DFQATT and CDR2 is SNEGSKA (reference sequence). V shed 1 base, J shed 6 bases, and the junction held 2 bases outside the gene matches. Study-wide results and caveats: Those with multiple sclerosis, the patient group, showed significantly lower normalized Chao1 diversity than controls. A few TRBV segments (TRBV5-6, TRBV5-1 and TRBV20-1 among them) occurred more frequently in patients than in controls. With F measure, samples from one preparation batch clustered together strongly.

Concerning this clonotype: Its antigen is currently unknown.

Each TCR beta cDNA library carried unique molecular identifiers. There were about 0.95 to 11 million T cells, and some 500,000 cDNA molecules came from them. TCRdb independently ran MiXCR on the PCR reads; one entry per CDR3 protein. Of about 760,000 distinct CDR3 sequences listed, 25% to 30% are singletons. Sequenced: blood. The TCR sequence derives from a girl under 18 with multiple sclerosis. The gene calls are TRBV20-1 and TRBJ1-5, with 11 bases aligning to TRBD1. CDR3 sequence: CSARAGQGGQPQHF. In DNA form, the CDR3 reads TGCAGTGCTAGAGCGGGACAGGGGGGTCAGCCCCAGCATTTT.